Listed here are 6 T cell receptor beta chains from one sample, sequenced in a study of blood T cell repertoires in COVID-19. The data were produced by immunoSEQ multiplex PCR, yet TCRdb's version contains in-frame clones alone and is incomplete. The sample lists fewer than 350,000 clones, about 90% occurring once. The sample was peripheral blood. These receptors were taken from a woman between 50 and 59 years old who had recovered from COVID-19.

This chain uses TRBV18 with TRBJ1-4; D is unclear. Germline CDR1 is KGHSH and CDR2 is LQKENI. CDR3 length: 15 residues. Trimming cost V 3 bases and J 1 base, with 9 bases left between them. Here the CDR3 reads CASSPSRGTNEKLFF. In DNA, the CDR3 is TGTGCCAGCTCACCCTCCCGGGGAACTAATGAAAAACTGTTTTTT. The whole variable domain, remainder taken from reference TRBV18 and TRBJ1-4, is NAGVMQNPRHLVRRRGQEARLRCSPMKGHSHVYWYRQLPEEGLKFMVYLQKENIIDESGMPKERFSAEFPKEGPSILRIQQVVRGDSAAYFCASSPSRGTNEKLFFGSGTQLSVL.

The CDR3 DNA follows: TGTGCCAGCAGCTTGGCCTCTCGTGGGAGCTCACCCCTCCACTTT. It translates to CASSLASRGSSPLHF. The chain carries TRBV5-4 and TRBJ1-6; D not certain. The V gene lost 0 bases and the J gene lost 10 bases, with 14 bases spanning the gap. The CDR3 has 15 amino acids. The germline V gene has CDR1 SGHNT and CDR2 YYREEE (reference sequence).

J is TRBJ2-1 and V is TRBV3-1 (or the pseudogene TRBV3-2), with 14 bases that match TRBD2. The CDR3 runs to 17 residues. The germline gives CDR1 LGHDT, CDR2 YNNKEL (reference sequence). With V trimmed by 6 bases and J by 3 bases, 7 bases remained unmatched. In DNA, the CDR3 is TGTGCCAGCAGTCCGAGACTAGCGGGAGGGATCTACAATGAGCAGTTCTTC. Amino acid sequence: CASSPRLAGGIYNEQFF.

Written as DNA, the CDR3 is TGTGCCATCAGCGGGACACAGCCGAACACCGGGGAGCTGTTTTTT. Protein: CAISGTQPNTGELFF. The gene calls are TRBV10-3 and TRBJ2-2; maybe TRBD1 (6 bases). Germline V lookup: CDR1 ENHRY, CDR2 SYGVKD. V was trimmed by 6 bases and J by 0 bases, leaving 11 bases between them. CDR3 length: 15 amino acids.

The chain has TRBV2 and TRBJ1-3, with 8 bases that match TRBD1. This CDR3 contains 12 residues. Looked up from germline, CDR1 is SNHLY and CDR2 is FYNNEI. Trimming removed 10 bases from V and 4 bases from J; junction bases left unmatched: 3. For the CDR3, the DNA is TGTGCCACCGGACAGGGAGGAAACACCATATATTTT. Translated: CATGQGGNTIYF. The whole variable domain, filled in from reference TRBV2 and TRBJ1-3, reads EPEVTQTPSHQVTQMGQEVILRCVPISNHLYFYWYRQILGQKVEFLVSFYNNEISEKSEIFDDQFSVERPDGSNFTLKIRSTKLEDSAMYFCATGQGGNTIYFGEGSWLTVV.

The V gene is TRBV6-5, the J gene TRBJ2-1, with D possibly TRBD2 on 5 matching bases. The CDR3 totals 14 residues. CDR1 is MNHEY and CDR2 is SVGAGI in the germline V gene. The V end lost 6 bases, the J end lost 1 base, and 10 bases lay between the germline ends. This chain's CDR3 is CASSHPGSYNEQFF. CDR3 DNA sequence: TGTGCCAGCAGCCACCCGGGGTCCTACAATGAGCAGTTCTTC.